Below, 14 T cell receptor beta chains from the same sample are listed, as sequenced in a study of blood T cell dynamics during melanoma immunotherapy. Only in-frame clones appear in the TCRdb table, and some are missing; sequencing was by immunoSEQ multiplex PCR. The table records some 1,300 clones, under 90% of them present only once. As for time point: pre-treatment baseline. The input for sequencing was effector memory CD8+ T cells from blood, taken from a patient treated with checkpoint blockade. The receptor set was obtained from a human donor with melanoma.

This clone has a handful of counts. The chain joins TRBV1 to TRBJ2-1. TRBV1 is a documented pseudogene. This CDR3 region has 16 residues. CDR3 residues: CTSSQAAPLSYNEQFF. CDR3 bases: TGCACCAGCAGCCAAGCGGCTCCCCTCTCCTACAATGAGCAGTTCTTC.

V is TRBV29-1 and J is TRBJ2-7; 8 bases match TRBD2. The germline V gene has CDR1 SQVTM and CDR2 ANQGSEA. V lost 5 bases, J lost 3 bases, and 18 bases stayed unmatched. The CDR3 is 17 residues long. CDR3 sequence: CSVIRAAGGPSGYEQYF. DNA for the CDR3: TGCAGCGTTATTAGGGCGGCGGGAGGCCCGTCGGGCTACGAGCAGTACTTC.

V gene TRBV27 combines with J gene TRBJ2-7; the match to TRBD1 covers 7 bases. The CDR3 is 13 amino acids. Germline assignment: CDR1 MNHEY and CDR2 SMNVEV (reference sequence). J gave up 3 bases and V 6 bases, and 5 bases lay outside the gene matches. CDR3 DNA sequence: TGTGCCAGCAGCGTAGGGGGCTACTACGAGCAGTACTTC. This gives the protein CASSVGGYYEQYF.

This rearrangement joins TRBV10-3 to TRBJ2-2, with D tentatively TRBD1 or TRBD2 (5 bases each). CDR3 size: 16 residues. Germline CDR1 reads ENHRY; CDR2 reads SYGVKD. The ends were cut back, 2 bases at V and 4 bases at J, with 14 bases in the middle. CDR3 protein: CAISEPGDSGTGELFF. In DNA form, the CDR3 reads TGTGCCATCAGTGAGCCGGGCGACAGCGGCACCGGGGAGCTGTTTTTT.

The chain employs TRBV30 and TRBJ2-7, with 7 bases that match TRBD1. This CDR3 spans 13 amino acids. Trimming removed 7 bases from V and 1 base from J; junction bases left unmatched: 7. CDR1 is GTSNPN, CDR2 SVGIG, per germline (reference sequence). CDR3 amino acids: CASLGRGSYEQYF. CDR3 DNA: TGTGCCTCCCTTGGCAGGGGGTCCTACGAGCAGTACTTC.

V usage is TRBV28 and J usage is TRBJ2-7, with 13 bases aligning to TRBD2. The CDR3 length is 15 residues. V lost 5 bases, J lost 4 bases, and 5 bases stayed unmatched. Germline V gives CDR1 MDHEN, CDR2 SYDVKM. CDR3 DNA: TGTGCCAGCAGTCCGGGACTAGCGGGGAGGTACGAGCAGTACTTC. Its protein is CASSPGLAGRYEQYF.

V is TRBV7-8 and J is TRBJ2-7; D is perhaps TRBD1 (6 bases). CDR1 is SGHVS, CDR2 FQNEAQ, per germline. The CDR3 loop spans 14 amino acids. Trimming took 5 bases from V and 2 from J, leaving 13 bases between them. CDR3 DNA: TGTGCCAGCAGCACTCGGGACAAAGCCTACGAGCAGTACTTC. Protein: CASSTRDKAYEQYF.

The chain uses TRBV7-2 and TRBJ2-7; D perhaps matches TRBD2 (5 bases). Germline loops: CDR1 SGHTA, CDR2 FQGNSA. This CDR3 spans 16 amino acids. Trimming took 1 base from V and 3 from J, leaving 16 bases between them. CDR3 region: CASSLGSASFYYEQYF. In nucleotides, the CDR3 is TGTGCCAGCAGCTTAGGATCGGCTAGCTTCTACTACGAGCAGTACTTC.

This clone was observed once. The genes are TRBV7-9 and TRBJ2-2, with D unclear. This CDR3 is 14 amino acids long. Trimming took 5 bases from V and 2 from J, leaving 9 bases between them. The V gene's germline CDR1 is SEHNR and CDR2 FQNEAQ (reference sequence). As DNA, the CDR3 is TGTGCCAGCAGCCCCAGTTCAAACACCGGGGAGCTGTTTTTT. This codes for CASSPSSNTGELFF.

This chain connects TRBV5-5 to TRBJ2-5, with D uncertain. Germline CDR1 and CDR2: SGHKS and YYEKEE (reference sequence). This CDR3 region has 15 residues. The V end lost 0 bases, the J end lost 2 bases, and 11 bases lay between the germline ends. The CDR3 region has the DNA TGTGCCAGCAGCTTGGTGCTGGCAGAACAAGAGACCCAGTACTTC. Its translation: CASSLVLAEQETQYF.

J is TRBJ2-5 and V is TRBV10-3, with D perhaps matching TRBD1 (5 bases). The CDR3 contains 16 residues. CDR1 and CDR2 from the germline V gene are ENHRY and SYGVKD. V was shortened by 7 bases and J by 3 bases, with 21 bases between the two germline ends. The CDR3: CAITLDLETTEETQYF. In nucleotides, the CDR3 is TGTGCCATCACTCTTGATCTGGAGACGACAGAAGAGACCCAGTACTTC.

A few counts support this clone. This rearrangement joins TRBV27 to TRBJ1-1; no reliable D call. In germline, CDR1 is MNHEY, CDR2 SMNVEV (reference sequence). V was shortened by 4 bases and J by 0 bases, with 6 bases between the two germline ends. There are 13 residues in the CDR3. The CDR3 reads CASSSGLNTEAFF. The CDR3 coding sequence is TGTGCCAGCAGTTCGGGCCTGAACACTGAAGCTTTCTTT.

This sequence joins TRBV4-2 and TRBJ1-2; TRBD1 aligns across 10 bases. V dropped 2 bases and J dropped 3; count of bases not matched to a gene: 6. This CDR3 spans 16 amino acids. Germline-derived CDR1 and CDR2 are LGHNA and YNFKEQ. The chain's CDR3 is CASSQSWDRGDYGYTF. The CDR3 DNA sequence: TGTGCCAGCAGCCAATCGTGGGACAGGGGTGACTATGGCTACACCTTC.

The chain uses TRBV2 and TRBJ2-1, with 16 positions matching TRBD2. Germline V CDR1 and CDR2: SNHLY, FYNNEI. The CDR3 is made up of 16 amino acids. After removal of 6 bases from V and 8 bases from J, the junction contained 7 bases not matched to a gene. The CDR3 is CASSPGLAGGRYEQFF. DNA for the CDR3: TGTGCCAGCAGCCCGGGACTAGCGGGGGGGCGGTATGAGCAGTTCTTC.